Shown below are 32 T cell receptor beta chains from a single sample sequenced in a study of vaccination and CD4 T cells after COVID-19. These receptors lack a known antigen. Treatment defined: approximately 11-day PBMC culture with coronavirus spike peptide pools or control peptides (ViraFEST assay). An Oncomine TCR Beta short-read assay was used to sequence the DNA from cultured CD4+ T cells. TCRdb passed the PCR reads through MiXCR, listing each CDR3 protein once. The sample consists of under 20,000 distinct CDR3 sequences, over 45% of them appearing once. Sequenced sample: cultured CD4+ T cells from blood. Source of these receptors: a human donor with COVID-19.

This chain joins TRBV30 and TRBJ1-2; D perhaps matches TRBD1 (5 bases). The V and J ends lost 1 base and 1 base respectively, with 7 bases between them. Germline V lookup: CDR1 GTSNPN, CDR2 SVGIG (reference sequence). This CDR3 has 13 residues. The CDR3 loop reads CAWSAQGNYGYTF. CDR3 DNA: TGTGCCTGGAGTGCGCAGGGTAACTATGGCTACACCTTC.

The chain joins TRBV11-3 to TRBJ2-3; D unclear. The CDR3 is made up of 17 amino acids. V lost 5 bases to trimming and J lost 1 base, with 19 bases between them. Germline values: CDR1 SGHNT, CDR2 YENEEA. As DNA, the CDR3 is TGTGCCAGCAGCGCCAAAGGGCAAAAACGGCGCACAGATACGCAGTATTTT. This sequence encodes CASSAKGQKRRTDTQYF.

This clonotype is labeled large (0.1 to 1%). This chain links TRBV6-1 with TRBJ2-2, with D tentatively TRBD1 (5 bases). CDR3 length: 11 amino acids. With 8 bases removed from V and 10 bases from J, the gap between germline ends came to 11 bases. The germline V gene encodes CDR1 MNHNS and CDR2 SASEGT. CDR3 in amino acids: CASSRVLELFF. The CDR3 nucleotides read TGTGCCAGCTCCAGGGTTTTGGAGCTGTTTTTT.

The CDR3: CATSDPRTGTDTQYF. The CDR3 DNA follows: TGTGCCACCAGTGATCCTCGTACGGGAACAGATACGCAGTATTTT. This chain connects TRBV24-1 to TRBJ2-3; D is perhaps TRBD2 (5 bases). CDR3 length: 15 residues. Germline assignment: CDR1 KGHDR and CDR2 SFDVKD. V dropped 3 bases and J dropped 3 bases, with 12 bases sitting between them.

This chain joins TRBV15 and TRBJ2-3; D uncertain. Per the germline V gene, CDR1 is LNHNV and CDR2 is YYDKDF (reference sequence). There are 15 residues in the CDR3. Trimming left V 1 base short and J 0 bases short, with 8 bases between. Here the CDR3 reads CATSRVDFSTDTQYF. Here the CDR3 DNA reads TGTGCCACCAGCAGAGTTGATTTTAGCACAGATACGCAGTATTTT. Full variable domain (outside the CDR3, taken from reference TRBV15 and TRBJ2-3): DAMVIQNPRYQVTQFGKPVTLSCSQTLNHNVMYWYQQKSSQAPKLLFHYYDKDFNNEADTPDNFQSRRPNTSFCFLDIRSPGLGDTAMYLCATSRVDFSTDTQYFGPGTRLTVL.

The chain has TRBV2 and TRBJ1-5; 7 bases fit TRBD1. The CDR3 sequence is 15 residues long. From germline, CDR1 is SNHLY and CDR2 FYNNEI. J gave up 0 bases and V 6 bases, and 5 bases lay outside the gene matches. CDR3 sequence (DNA): TGTGCCAGCAGGGGGACAGACAATAGCAATCAGCCCCAGCATTTT. Translated: CASRGTDNSNQPQHF.

The chain couples TRBV20-1 to TRBJ2-5; TRBD1 or TRBD2 may be the D gene (5 bases each). The V end was cut by 2 bases, the J end by 10 bases, with 32 bases between. Germline V lookup: CDR1 DFQATT, CDR2 SNEGSKA (reference sequence). The CDR3 consists of 18 residues. Here the CDR3 DNA reads TGCAGTGCTAGACGGTATAGTGGCACAGAGGGGATGTATGGTGTCCAGTACTTC. Translation: CSARRYSGTEGMYGVQYF.

Concerning this clonotype itself: Relative to the germline gene, one junction end is altered; a read error may explain this. The chain uses TRBV7-7 and TRBJ2-2; TRBD1 might be the D (5 bases). The V gene's germline CDR1 is SSHAT and CDR2 FNYEAQ (reference sequence). The CDR3 consists of 15 residues. CDR3 region: CASSLVGRETGELFF. DNA for the CDR3: TGTGCTAGCAGCTTAGTCGGCAGGGAAACCGGGGAGCTGTTTTTT. The variable domain in full, completed from reference TRBV7-7 and TRBJ2-2, reads GAGVSQSPRYKVTKRGQDVTLRCDPISSHATLYWYQQALGQGPEFLTYFNYEAQPDKSGLPSDRFSAERPEGSISTLTIQRTEQRDSAMYRCASSLVGRETGELFFGEGSRLTVL.

The rearrangement links TRBV10-3 to TRBJ1-4; unclear D gene. CDR1 ENHRY and CDR2 SYGVKD come from the germline V gene. The CDR3 has 13 amino acids. V lost 4 bases and J lost 8, with 11 bases in between. CDR3 in amino acids: CAISANTREKLFF. The CDR3 bases are TGTGCCATCAGTGCCAACACTCGGGAAAAACTGTTTTTT.

This clonotype is medium-sized. The rearrangement joins TRBV7-9 to TRBJ2-5; 11 nucleotides match TRBD1. The CDR3 length is 16 residues. Losses at the gene ends were 2 bases for V and 3 bases for J; bases not matched to a gene: 5. The germline CDR1 and CDR2 sequences are SEHNR and FQNEAQ (reference sequence). CDR3 in DNA: TGTGCCAGCAGCTTATCCGGGACAGGGGGAAAAGAGACCCAGTACTTC. Residues: CASSLSGTGGKETQYF.

This clonotype was seen a few times. The J gene is TRBJ1-1, the V gene TRBV27, with D hard to call. The CDR3 has 17 residues. The germline V gene has CDR1 MNHEY and CDR2 SMNVEV (reference sequence). Trimming left V 5 bases short and J 2 bases short, with 21 bases between. The CDR3, as DNA: TGTGCCAGCAGTGAATCGAGGAGCGTAAGGCAAAACACTGAAGCTTTCTTT. Protein: CASSESRSVRQNTEAFF.

In regard to this clonotype: Compared with germline, one end of the junction differs, possibly owing to a read error. The V gene is TRBV2, the J gene TRBJ1-1; the D is unclear. Germline V gene data show CDR1 as SNHLY and CDR2 as FYNNEI. This CDR3 has 17 residues. Written as DNA, the CDR3 is TGTGCCAGCATTGAATCAAAGGCTTCCCAGAGGAACACTGAAGCTTTCTTT. It specifies CASIESKASQRNTEAFF.

The chain employs TRBV11-2 and TRBJ2-2; D call uncertain. The germline V and J ends were trimmed by 0 bases and 0 bases, with 5 bases remaining between them. This CDR3 is 15 amino acids long. Germline assignment: CDR1 SGHAT and CDR2 FQNNGV. For the CDR3, the DNA is TGTGCCAGCAGCTTAGAGCGAACGAACACCGGGGAGCTGTTTTTT. Its protein is CASSLERTNTGELFF.

This clonotype was recorded a few times. The chain combines TRBV7-6 with TRBJ2-2; D is possibly TRBD1 (6 bases). The ends were cut back, 2 bases at V and 2 bases at J, with 9 bases in the middle. Per germline, CDR1 SGHVS and CDR2 FNYEAQ. The CDR3 totals 15 residues. DNA of the CDR3: TGTGCCAGCAGCTTATTACAGGGAAACACCGGGGAGCTGTTTTTT. It encodes CASSLLQGNTGELFF.

This sequence joins TRBV7-9 and TRBJ1-1, with D perhaps TRBD1 (5 bases). The CDR3 runs to 13 residues. Trimming took 3 bases from V and 3 from J, leaving 8 bases between them. CDR1 and CDR2 from the germline V gene are SEHNR and FQNEAQ (reference sequence). CDR3 amino acids: CASSLSRDTEAFF. CDR3 bases: TGTGCCAGCAGCTTGAGCAGGGACACTGAAGCTTTCTTT.

This chain connects TRBV6-2 or TRBV6-3 to TRBJ2-1; 8 bases match TRBD1. Germline-derived CDR1 and CDR2 are MNHEY and SVGEGT. This CDR3 contains 16 residues. J lost 2 bases, V lost 6 bases, and 9 bases had no gene match. CDR3 region: CASRQDRDRTYNEQFF. The CDR3 coding sequence is TGTGCCAGCAGACAAGACCGGGACAGGACCTACAATGAGCAGTTCTTC.

This clonotype was counted only a few times. This chain connects TRBV6-5 to TRBJ2-1; the match to TRBD2 covers 7 bases. The end of the DNA aligns better with TRBJ2-7, so the J call may be wrong. The CDR3 spans 12 residues. Germline CDR1 is MNHEY and CDR2 is SVGAGI. This chain's CDR3 is CASSYREGEQYF. For the CDR3, the DNA is TGTGCCAGCAGTTACAGGGAGGGAGAGCAGTACTTC.

This clonotype came up a few times. The chain carries TRBV27 and TRBJ1-2, with D possibly matching TRBD1 (5 bases). Trimming removed 7 bases from V and 7 bases from J, with 19 bases in between. The CDR3 totals 14 residues. Germline V gene sequence: CDR1 MNHEY, CDR2 SMNVEV (reference sequence). The CDR3 DNA follows: TGTGCCAGCACCCCGGGACCCGCGGGCGGTGGCTACACCTTC. Its protein product is CASTPGPAGGGYTF.

This clonotype came up a few times. The gene calls are TRBV6-2 or TRBV6-3 and TRBJ1-6; 9 bases fit TRBD1. This CDR3 is 16 amino acids long. V lost 6 bases to trimming and J lost 7 bases; unmatched junction nucleotides: 10. Looked up from germline, CDR1 is MNHEY and CDR2 is SVGEGT. CDR3 loop: CASSTSGTGLNSPLHF. In DNA form, the CDR3 reads TGTGCCAGCAGCACCTCCGGGACAGGGTTGAATTCACCCCTCCACTTT.

The V and J genes are TRBV27 and TRBJ2-7, with 7 bases that match TRBD2. The CDR3 is made up of 15 amino acids. The junction had 4 bases not matched to a gene; V was cut back by 2 bases and J by 0 bases. Germline lookup yields CDR1 MNHEY and CDR2 SMNVEV (reference sequence). CDR3 nucleotide sequence: TGTGCCAGCAGTTTAGTGGGCGGGGGCTCCTACGAGCAGTACTTC. Protein product: CASSLVGGGSYEQYF.

The chain combines TRBV4-1 with TRBJ1-6; perhaps TRBD1 as D (5 bases). Germline V lookup: CDR1 MGHRA, CDR2 YSYEKL. The CDR3 runs to 17 residues. Trimming shortened V by 1 base and J by 3 bases, and 13 bases separated the two germline ends. The DNA of the CDR3 is TGCGCCAGCAGCCAAGCCTCCAGGGCCGACTATAATTCACCCCTCCACTTT. Its protein is CASSQASRADYNSPLHF.

For this clonotype: The CDR3 does not close with the conserved phenylalanine or tryptophan, likely indicating a read error. This chain links TRBV11-2 with TRBJ1-2; TRBD1 aligns across 8 bases. Germline CDR1 and CDR2: SGHAT and FQNNGV. The CDR3 consists of 13 residues. The CDR3 nucleotides are TGTGCGACCAGGGGGCCCCCTAACTATGGCTACACCTTG. Its protein is CATRGPPNYGYTL.

This clonotype has more than one count but fewer than ten. CDR3 residues: CASNQGGETQYF. The DNA for the CDR3 is TGTGCCAGCAACCAAGGGGGAGAGACCCAGTACTTC. The rearrangement links TRBV6-1 to TRBJ2-5, with D possibly matching TRBD1 (6 bases). CDR1 is MNHNS and CDR2 is SASEGT in the germline V gene. Trimming shortened V by 7 bases and J by 4 bases, and 10 bases separated the two germline ends. CDR3 length: 12 amino acids.

The chain is built from TRBV4-1 and TRBJ1-3, with a possible D match to TRBD1 (5 bases). V was shortened by 6 bases and J by 0 bases, with 12 bases between the two germline ends. CDR3 length: 15 residues. Germline values: CDR1 MGHRA, CDR2 YSYEKL. Written as DNA, the CDR3 is TGCGCCAGCAGTCGCGGGACGGCCTCTGGAAACACCATATATTTT. Its translation: CASSRGTASGNTIYF.

This rearrangement joins TRBV5-1 to TRBJ2-1; TRBD2 agrees at 12 bases. Per the germline V gene, CDR1 is SGHRS and CDR2 is YFSETQ. This CDR3 spans 16 amino acids. V gave up 0 bases and J gave up 6 bases; unmatched junction bases: 4. The CDR3 loop reads CASSLESSGGGNEQFF. DNA for the CDR3: TGCGCCAGCAGCTTGGAATCTAGCGGGGGGGGCAATGAGCAGTTCTTC.

This clonotype was detected a few times. The CDR3 region is CASSDGPGTEAFF. DNA for the CDR3: TGTGCCAGCAGCGACGGGCCGGGCACTGAAGCTTTCTTT. The gene calls are TRBV7-2 and TRBJ1-1; no clear D gene. The V and J ends lost 5 bases and 4 bases respectively, with 11 bases between them. In germline, CDR1 is SGHTA, CDR2 FQGNSA. The CDR3 has 13 residues.

This clonotype showed up just a few times. This chain connects TRBV7-9 to TRBJ1-4; TRBD1 matches at 8 bases. Germline CDR1 is SEHNR and CDR2 is FQNEAQ (reference sequence). The CDR3 is 16 amino acids. The junction had 7 bases not matched to a gene; V was cut back by 4 bases and J by 3 bases. The CDR3 loop reads CASSSQTGAPNEKLFF. As DNA, the CDR3 is TGTGCCAGCAGCTCTCAGACAGGGGCCCCTAATGAAAAACTGTTTTTT.

The rearrangement joins TRBV24-1 to TRBJ2-5; TRBD2 matches at 8 bases. This CDR3 is 15 amino acids long. With 5 bases clipped from V and 3 bases from J, the junction kept 7 bases outside the gene matches. Germline assignment: CDR1 KGHDR and CDR2 SFDVKD. CDR3 loop: CATSGAGDAEETQYF. As DNA, the CDR3 is TGTGCCACCAGTGGAGCGGGGGACGCCGAAGAGACCCAGTACTTC.

The CDR3 loop reads CSADSGNTEAFF. CDR3 bases: TGCAGCGCGGACAGCGGGAACACTGAAGCTTTCTTT. The chain joins TRBV29-1 to TRBJ1-1; a weak D match, TRBD1 (6 bases). The CDR3 spans 12 residues. From germline, CDR1 is SQVTM and CDR2 ANQGSEA. V lost 7 bases, J lost 1 base, and 10 bases lay in between.

In DNA form, the CDR3 reads TGTGCCAGCAGGTCGGACGGAGTCTATGGCTACACCTTC. This translates into CASRSDGVYGYTF. V and J are TRBV11-1 and TRBJ1-2; D remains ambiguous. This CDR3 is built from 13 residues. Germline V gene sequence: CDR1 SGHAT, CDR2 FQDESV (reference sequence). V was trimmed by 6 bases and J by 4 bases, leaving 12 bases between them.

V gene TRBV24-1 combines with J gene TRBJ2-5; possible D gene TRBD2, 6 bases. The CDR3 runs to 15 residues. Trimming left V 0 bases short and J 5 bases short, with 12 bases between. In germline, CDR1 is KGHDR, CDR2 SFDVKD. The CDR3: CATSDLLGEAETQYF. CDR3 in DNA: TGTGCCACCAGTGATTTGCTAGGGGAGGCGGAGACCCAGTACTTC.

This clonotype was picked up a small number of times. This sequence joins TRBV20-1 and TRBJ1-1, with D unresolved. The CDR3 consists of 13 residues. The germline V gene has CDR1 DFQATT and CDR2 SNEGSKA (reference sequence). V gave up 0 bases and J gave up 11 bases, with 16 bases separating them. The CDR3 nucleotides are TGCAGTGCTAGAGATCCAAGGCGAGTTGGGGCTTTCTTT. Amino acids: CSARDPRRVGAFF.